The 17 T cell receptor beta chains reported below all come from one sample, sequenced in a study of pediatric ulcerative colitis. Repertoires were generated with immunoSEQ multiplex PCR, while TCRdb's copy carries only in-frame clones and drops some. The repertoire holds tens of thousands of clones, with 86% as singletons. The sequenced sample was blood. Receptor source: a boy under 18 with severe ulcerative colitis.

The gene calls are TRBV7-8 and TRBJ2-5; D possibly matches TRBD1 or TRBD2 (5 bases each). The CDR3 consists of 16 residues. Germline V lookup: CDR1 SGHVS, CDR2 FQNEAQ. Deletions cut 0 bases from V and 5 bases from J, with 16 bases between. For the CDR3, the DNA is TGTGCCAGCAGCTTAGCCGGGACCTACTTCGGGGAGACCCAGTACTTC. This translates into CASSLAGTYFGETQYF. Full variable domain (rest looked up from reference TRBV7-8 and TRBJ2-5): GAGVSQSPRYKVAKRGQDVALRCDPISGHVSLFWYQQALGQGPEFLTYFQNEAQLDKSGLPSDRFFAERPEGSVSTLKIQRTQQEDSAVYLCASSLAGTYFGETQYFGPGTRLLVL.

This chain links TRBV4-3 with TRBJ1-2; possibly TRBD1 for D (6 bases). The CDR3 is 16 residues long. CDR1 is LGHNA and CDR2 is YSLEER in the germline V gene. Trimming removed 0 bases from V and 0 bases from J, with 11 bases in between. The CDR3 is CASSQEGGSPNYGYTF. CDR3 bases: TGCGCCAGCAGCCAAGAAGGGGGAAGCCCTAACTATGGCTACACCTTC.

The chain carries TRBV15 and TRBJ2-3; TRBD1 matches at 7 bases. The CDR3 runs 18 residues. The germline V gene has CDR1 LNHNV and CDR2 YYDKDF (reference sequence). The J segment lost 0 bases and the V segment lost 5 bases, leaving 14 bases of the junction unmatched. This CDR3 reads CATSSPHDRASSTDTQYF. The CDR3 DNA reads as TGTGCCACCAGCTCCCCCCACGACAGGGCTTCAAGCACAGATACGCAGTATTTT.

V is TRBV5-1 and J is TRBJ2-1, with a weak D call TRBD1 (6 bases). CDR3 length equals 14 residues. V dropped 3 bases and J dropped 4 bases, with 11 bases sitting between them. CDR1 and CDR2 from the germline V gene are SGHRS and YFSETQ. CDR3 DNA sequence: TGCGCCAGCAGCTCCCAGGACAGATACAATGAGCAGTTCTTC. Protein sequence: CASSSQDRYNEQFF.

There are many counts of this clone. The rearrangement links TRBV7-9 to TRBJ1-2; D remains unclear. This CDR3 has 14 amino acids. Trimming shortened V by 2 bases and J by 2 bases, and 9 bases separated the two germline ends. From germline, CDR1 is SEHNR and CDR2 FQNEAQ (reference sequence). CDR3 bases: TGTGCCAGCAGCTTACAAGGCTTCAACTATGGCTACACCTTC. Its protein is CASSLQGFNYGYTF.

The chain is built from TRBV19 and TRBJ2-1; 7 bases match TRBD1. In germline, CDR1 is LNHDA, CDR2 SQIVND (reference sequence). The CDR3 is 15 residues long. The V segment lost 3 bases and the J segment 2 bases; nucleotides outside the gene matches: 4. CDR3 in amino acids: CASSITGAAYNEQFF. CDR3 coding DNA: TGTGCCAGTAGTATCACAGGGGCGGCCTACAATGAGCAGTTCTTC. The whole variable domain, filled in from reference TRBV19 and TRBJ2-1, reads DGGITQSPKYLFRKEGQNVTLSCEQNLNHDAMYWYRQDPGQGLRLIYYSQIVNDFQKGDIAEGYSVSREKKESFPLTVTSAQKNPTAFYLCASSITGAAYNEQFFGPGTRLTVL.

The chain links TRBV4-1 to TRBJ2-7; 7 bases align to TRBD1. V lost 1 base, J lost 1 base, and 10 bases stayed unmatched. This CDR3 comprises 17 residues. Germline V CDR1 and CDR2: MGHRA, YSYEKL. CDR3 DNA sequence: TGCGCCAGCAGCCAAGGCCCAGGGGGTTACCAGTCCTACGAGCAGTACTTC. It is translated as CASSQGPGGYQSYEQYF.

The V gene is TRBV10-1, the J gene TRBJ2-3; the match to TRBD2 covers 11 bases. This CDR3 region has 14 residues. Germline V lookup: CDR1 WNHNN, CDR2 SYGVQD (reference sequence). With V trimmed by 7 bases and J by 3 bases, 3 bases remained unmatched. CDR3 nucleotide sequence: TGCGCCAGCACCCTAGCGGGGGGTACAGATACGCAGTATTTT. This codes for CASTLAGGTDTQYF.

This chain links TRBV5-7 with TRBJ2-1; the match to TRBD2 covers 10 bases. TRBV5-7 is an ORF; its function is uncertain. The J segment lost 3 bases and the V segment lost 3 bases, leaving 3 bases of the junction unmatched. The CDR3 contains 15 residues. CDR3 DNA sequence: TGTGCCAGCAGCTGTAGCGGGAGGATCTACAATGAGCAGTTCTTC. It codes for CASSCSGRIYNEQFF.

DNA for the CDR3: TGTGCCAGCAGCTCCCAGAGTCCGGGCGGATACTACGAGCAGTACTTC. Amino acid sequence: CASSSQSPGGYYEQYF. This sequence joins TRBV7-9 and TRBJ2-7; D gene ambiguous. This CDR3 is built from 16 residues. The germline V gene encodes CDR1 SEHNR and CDR2 FQNEAQ (reference sequence). The V end lost 4 bases, the J end lost 3 bases, and 19 bases lay between the germline ends.

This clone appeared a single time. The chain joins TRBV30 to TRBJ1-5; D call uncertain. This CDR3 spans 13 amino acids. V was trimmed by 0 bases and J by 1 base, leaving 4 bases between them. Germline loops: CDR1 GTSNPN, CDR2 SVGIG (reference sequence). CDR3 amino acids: CAWSVNSNQPQHF. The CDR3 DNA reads TGTGCCTGGAGTGTAAACAGCAATCAGCCCCAGCATTTT.

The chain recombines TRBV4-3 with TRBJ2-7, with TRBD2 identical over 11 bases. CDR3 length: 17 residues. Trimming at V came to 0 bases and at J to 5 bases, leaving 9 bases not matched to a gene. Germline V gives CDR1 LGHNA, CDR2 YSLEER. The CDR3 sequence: CASSQEDTSGSFNEQYF. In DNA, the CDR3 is TGCGCCAGCAGCCAAGAAGACACTAGCGGGAGCTTCAACGAGCAGTACTTC.

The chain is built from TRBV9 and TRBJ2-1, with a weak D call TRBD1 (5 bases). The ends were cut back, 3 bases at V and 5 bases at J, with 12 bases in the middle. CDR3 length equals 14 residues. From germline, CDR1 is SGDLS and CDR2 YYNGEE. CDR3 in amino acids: CASSAGRDNNEQFF. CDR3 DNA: TGTGCCAGCAGCGCGGGCAGGGATAACAATGAGCAGTTCTTC.

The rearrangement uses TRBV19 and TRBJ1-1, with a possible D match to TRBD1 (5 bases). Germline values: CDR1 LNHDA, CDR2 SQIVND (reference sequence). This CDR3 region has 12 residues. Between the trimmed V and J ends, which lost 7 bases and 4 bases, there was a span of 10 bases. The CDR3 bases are TGTGCCAGTATGGCCGGGGGCACTGAAGCTTTCTTT. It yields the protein CASMAGGTEAFF.

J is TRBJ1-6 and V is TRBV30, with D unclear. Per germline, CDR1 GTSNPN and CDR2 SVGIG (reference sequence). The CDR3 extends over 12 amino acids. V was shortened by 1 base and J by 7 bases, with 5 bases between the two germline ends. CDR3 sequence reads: CAWSAQNSPLHF. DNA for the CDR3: TGTGCCTGGAGTGCTCAGAATTCACCCCTCCACTTT.

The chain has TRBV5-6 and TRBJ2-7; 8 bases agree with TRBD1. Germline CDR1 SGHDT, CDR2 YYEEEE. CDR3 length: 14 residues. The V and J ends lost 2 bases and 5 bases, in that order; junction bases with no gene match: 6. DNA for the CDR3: TGTGCCAGCAGCTTAGGGACAGGAGAGAACGAGCAGTACTTC. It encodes CASSLGTGENEQYF.

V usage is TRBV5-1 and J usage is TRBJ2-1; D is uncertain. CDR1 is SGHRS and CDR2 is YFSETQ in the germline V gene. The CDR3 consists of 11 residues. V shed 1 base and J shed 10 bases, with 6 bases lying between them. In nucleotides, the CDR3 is TGCGCCAGCAGCTTGCTACAGGAGCAGTTCTTC. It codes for CASSLLQEQFF. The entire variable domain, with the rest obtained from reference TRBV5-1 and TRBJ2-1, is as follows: KAGVTQTPRYLIKTRGQQVTLSCSPISGHRSVSWYQQTPGQGLQFLFEYFSETQRNKGNFPGRFSGRQFSNSRSEMNVSTLELGDSALYLCASSLLQEQFFGPGTRLTVL.